Listed below are T cell receptor beta chains from one sample, sequenced in a study of CD4 T cells in relation to SARS-CoV-2 and coronaviruses. The data were produced by immunoSEQ multiplex PCR, yet TCRdb's version contains in-frame clones alone and is incomplete. The sample lists about 29,000 clones; about three quarters were seen once. The antigens for these receptors are not known. The specimen sequenced was CD4+ T cells from PBMCs, cultured in vitro. Every receptor here comes from a human donor in good health. The CDR3 runs from the conserved cysteine through the conserved F or W. Fields, in order: V gene, J gene, clone size, D gene, CDR3 protein, CDR3 DNA. A D gene is named only where the DNA matches it firmly. Size values are once, few and many counts, or a class for expanded clones, and some rows have none.

TRBV6-5	TRBJ1-2	NA	TRBD1	CASRDRGGGGYTF	TGTGCCAGCAGGGACAGGGGAGGGGGTGGCTACACCTTC
TRBV7-2	TRBJ1-2	NA	NA	CASSPQTVNLGGYTF	TGTGCCAGCAGCCCGCAGACAGTCAACTTGGGAGGCTACACCTTC
TRBV4-3	TRBJ2-6	NA	NA	CASSQGQGLSGANVLTF	TGCGCCAGCAGCCAAGGTCAAGGTCTTTCTGGGGCCAACGTCCTGACTTTC
TRBV7-9	TRBJ1-2	NA	NA	CASSLEQNYGYTF	TGTGCCAGCAGCTTAGAGCAAAACTATGGCTACACCTTC
TRBV12-2	TRBJ2-1	once	NA	CASRLAGSSYNEQFF	TGTGCAAGTCGCTTAGCAGGGAGCTCCTACAATGAGCAGTTCTTC
TRBV5-4	TRBJ2-2	NA	TRBD2	CASSLGGTSGTGELFF	TGTGCCAGCAGCTTGGGAGGGACTAGCGGGACCGGGGAGCTGTTTTTT
TRBV30	TRBJ2-2	few	NA	CACGVSRELFF	TGTGCCTGCGGGGTTTCTAGAGAGCTGTTTTTT
TRBV19	TRBJ1-2	few	TRBD1	CASSPDRGYGYTF	TGTGCCAGTAGTCCGGACAGGGGCTATGGCTACACCTTC
TRBV25-1	TRBJ1-1	few	NA	CASSGPVGDTEAFF	TGTGCCAGCAGTGGCCCAGTGGGGGACACTGAAGCTTTCTTT
TRBV6-5	TRBJ2-7	NA	NA	CASSYSGQNSYEQYF	TGTGCCAGCAGTTACTCCGGACAGAACTCCTACGAGCAGTACTTC
TRBV7-2	TRBJ2-3	NA	NA	CASSLDQGGLTQYF	TGTGCCAGCAGCCTAGATCAGGGAGGTTTGACGCAGTATTTT
TRBV7-9	TRBJ1-3	once	NA	CASSETGYPGNTIYF	TGTGCCAGCAGCGAAACAGGGTATCCTGGAAACACCATATATTTT
TRBV7-8	TRBJ2-3	NA	NA	CASSLRGIGGANTDTQYF	TGTGCCAGCAGCTTACGAGGAATCGGCGGGGCCAACACAGATACGCAGTATTTT
TRBV6-5	TRBJ1-6	NA	NA	CASSYSPADSPLHF	TGTGCCAGCAGTTACAGCCCGGCGGATTCACCCCTCCACTTT
TRBV7-2	TRBJ2-2	NA	TRBD2	CASSLTSGSGELFF	TGTGCCAGCAGCCTGACTAGCGGGTCCGGGGAGCTGTTTTTT
TRBV12-3/TRBV12-4	TRBJ2-3	NA	NA	CASSPRRTEGRNF	TGTGCCAGCAGTCCCCGAAGGACGGAGGGGAGAAATTTT
TRBV4-3	TRBJ2-3	NA	NA	CASSQELATDTQYF	TGCGCCAGCAGCCAGGAGCTGGCCACAGATACGCAGTATTTT
TRBV3-1/TRBV3-2	TRBJ2-7	NA	NA	CASSPRGGGEQYF	TGTGCCAGCAGCCCTCGAGGGGGAGGCGAGCAGTACTTC
TRBV6-6	TRBJ1-6	NA	TRBD1	CASSLGQASYNSPLHF	TGTGCCAGCAGTTTGGGACAGGCCTCCTATAATTCACCCCTCCACTTT
TRBV11-2	TRBJ1-1	once	NA	CASSLEENTEAFF	TGTGCCAGCAGCTTAGAGGAGAACACTGAAGCTTTCTTT
TRBV18	TRBJ1-3	NA	NA	CASSPSGTPRGNTIYF	TGTGCCAGCTCACCCTCCGGGACTCCCAGAGGAAACACCATATATTTT
TRBV6-5	TRBJ2-5	NA	NA	CASSYFRQETQYF	TGTGCCAGCAGTTACTTCAGACAAGAGACCCAGTACTTC
TRBV7-2	TRBJ1-4	NA	NA	CASSFSGLATNEKLFF	TGTGCCAGCAGCTTTTCAGGACTTGCAACTAATGAAAAACTGTTTTTT
TRBV30	TRBJ2-3	few	TRBD2	CAWKLAGTDTQYF	TGTGCCTGGAAGCTAGCGGGCACAGATACGCAGTATTTT
TRBV6-5	TRBJ2-1	NA	NA	CASGDFYNEQFF	TGTGCCAGCGGGGACTTTTACAATGAGCAGTTCTTC
TRBV9	TRBJ2-5	NA	NA	CASSVGTSQETQYF	TGTGCCAGCAGCGTAGGAACTAGCCAAGAGACCCAGTACTTC
TRBV29-1	TRBJ1-3	NA	NA	CSVELYGNTIYF	TGCAGCGTTGAACTATACGGAAACACCATATATTTT
TRBV24-1	TRBJ2-1	NA	NA	CATSDLSSANEQFF	TGTGCCACCAGTGATTTGTCCAGTGCGAATGAGCAGTTCTTC
TRBV29-1	TRBJ2-7	NA	NA	CSGRLEGWGEQYF	TGCAGCGGTCGACTAGAAGGTTGGGGCGAGCAGTACTTC
TRBV14	TRBJ2-1	once	NA	CASIIAGALYNEQFF	TGTGCCAGCATAATCGCGGGGGCACTATACAATGAGCAGTTCTTC
TRBV4-1	TRBJ1-5	NA	NA	CASSQVPLRGINQPQHF	TGCGCCAGCAGCCAAGTGCCTTTACGGGGGATCAATCAGCCCCAGCATTTT
TRBV7-2	TRBJ2-1	NA	NA	CASSFSGRNHNEQFF	TGTGCCAGCAGCTTTAGCGGAAGGAACCACAATGAGCAGTTCTTC
TRBV6-5	TRBJ1-2	once	TRBD1	CASSSGGQVDYGYTF	TGTGCCAGCAGCTCGGGGGGACAGGTGGACTATGGCTACACCTTC
TRBV9	TRBJ2-2	NA	TRBD2	CASSVFGTSGSNTGELFF	TGTGCCAGCAGCGTTTTCGGGACTAGCGGTTCGAACACCGGGGAGCTGTTTTTT
TRBV3-1/TRBV3-2	TRBJ2-1	NA	TRBD2	CASSTTGTSVDEQFF	TGTGCCAGCAGTACCACGGGGACTAGCGTCGATGAGCAGTTCTTC
TRBV6-5	TRBJ2-2	NA	NA	CASSYQGYTGELFF	TGTGCCAGCAGTTACCAGGGGTACACCGGGGAGCTGTTTTTT
TRBV11-2	TRBJ2-1	NA	NA	CASSTGSGNEQFF	TGTGCCAGCAGCACGGGGTCGGGGAATGAGCAGTTCTTC
TRBV5-1	TRBJ2-5	NA	NA	CASSPGQERETQYF	TGCGCCAGCAGCCCGGGTCAGGAGCGGGAGACCCAGTACTTC
TRBV5-6	TRBJ1-2	NA	NA	CASSLLEGRGYTF	TGTGCCAGCAGCTTGTTGGAGGGGCGAGGCTACACCTTC
TRBV7-8	TRBJ2-5	NA	NA	CASSPIPGGWETQYF	TGTGCCAGCAGCCCCATTCCGGGCGGGTGGGAGACCCAGTACTTC
TRBV7-9	TRBJ2-3	NA	TRBD2	CASSLGLAGFTDTQYF	TGTGCCAGCAGCTTAGGACTAGCGGGGTTCACAGATACGCAGTATTTT